The sequence of this T cell receptor (beta chain) was determined in a study of PD-1 blockade in classical Hodgkin lymphoma. Findings and caveats of the study: As was reported, newly diagnosed patients showed lower baseline TCR diversity than healthy donors did.

About this clone itself: Its antigen remains unidentified.

Specified time point: cycle 4 day 1 (C4D1), after five to seven weeks of nivolumab. Each patient relapsed following autologous stem cell transplantation, and prior brentuximab vedotin exposure differed. Relapsed/refractory classical Hodgkin lymphoma patients had complete, partial or progressive responses. Generated by immunoSEQ multiplex PCR, the TCRdb table keeps only in-frame clones and is missing some. Counted here are about 96,000 clones, about 93% occurring once; the ten biggest clones make up approximately 2%. The CDR3 contains 14 residues. The V gene's germline CDR1 is SGHRS and CDR2 YFSETQ. The sequence came from a human donor with classical Hodgkin lymphoma. The chain is built from TRBV5-1 and TRBJ2-5; D is possibly TRBD2 (5 bases). The end of the DNA is better explained by TRBJ2-7, so the J call may be wrong. Sequenced material: peripheral blood mononuclear cells (PBMCs), taken before the fourth cycle of nivolumab. The CDR3 DNA follows: TGCGCCAGCAGCTGGACTTTAGACTCCTACGAGCAGTACTTC. Encoded protein: CASSWTLDSYEQYF.